The TCR beta chain described here comes from a study of shared clonotypes between healthy human individuals. Donation came from healthy HIV-negative adults that had no recent acute infections or vaccinations. Division of CD4+ cells produced a CD45RA+ naive subset and a CD45RA-negative memory subset. Per germline, CDR1 GTSNPN and CDR2 SVGIG (reference sequence). V lost 2 bases and J 6 bases, leaving 8 bases between the germline ends. The CDR3 is 12 amino acids. Sequenced by immunoSEQ multiplex PCR; TCRdb stores in-frame clones only, minus some. The sample shows 2 million to 2.5 million clones, more than 80% of them seen only once.

This clonotype was sampled from a man between 18 and 35 years old in good health. Some clones in this sample may be carry-over from other donors' samples. Sequenced input: naive CD4+ T cells from PBMCs. Subset denoted: CD45RA+ positively selected. The V and J genes are TRBV30 and TRBJ1-5; a weak D match, TRBD1 (5 bases). This CDR3 is CAWSLGPQPQHF. The CDR3 DNA follows: TGTGCCTGGAGTTTGGGGCCTCAGCCCCAGCATTTT.